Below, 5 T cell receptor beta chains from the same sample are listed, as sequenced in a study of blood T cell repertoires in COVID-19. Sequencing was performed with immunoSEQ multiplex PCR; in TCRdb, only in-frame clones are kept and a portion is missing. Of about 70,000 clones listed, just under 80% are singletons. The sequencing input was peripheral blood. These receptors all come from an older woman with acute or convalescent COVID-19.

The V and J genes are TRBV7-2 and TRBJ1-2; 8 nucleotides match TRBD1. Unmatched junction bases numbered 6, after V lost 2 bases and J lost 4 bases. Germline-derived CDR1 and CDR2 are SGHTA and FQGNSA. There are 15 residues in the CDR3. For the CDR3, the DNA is TGTGCCAGCAGCTTAACCAGGGGGCGCGGCTATGGCTACACCTTC. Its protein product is CASSLTRGRGYGYTF.

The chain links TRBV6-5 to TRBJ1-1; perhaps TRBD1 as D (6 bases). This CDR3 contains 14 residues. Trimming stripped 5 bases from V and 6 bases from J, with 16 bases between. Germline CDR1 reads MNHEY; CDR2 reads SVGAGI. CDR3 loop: CASSPLTGGPEAFF. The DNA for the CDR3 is TGTGCCAGCAGTCCCCTGACGGGGGGGCCTGAAGCTTTCTTT.

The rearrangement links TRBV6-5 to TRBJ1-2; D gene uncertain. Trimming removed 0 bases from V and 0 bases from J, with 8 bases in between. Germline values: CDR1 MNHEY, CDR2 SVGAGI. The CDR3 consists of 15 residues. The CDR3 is CASSYSRTANYGYTF. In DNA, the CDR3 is TGTGCCAGCAGTTACTCAAGGACTGCTAACTATGGCTACACCTTC.

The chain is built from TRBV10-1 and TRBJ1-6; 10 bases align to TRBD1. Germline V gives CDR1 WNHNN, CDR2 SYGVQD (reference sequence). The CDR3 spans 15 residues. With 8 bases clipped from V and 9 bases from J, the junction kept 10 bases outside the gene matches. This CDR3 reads CASSSSGTGVSPLHF. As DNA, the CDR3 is TGCGCCAGCTCATCCTCCGGGACAGGGGTTTCACCCCTCCACTTT.

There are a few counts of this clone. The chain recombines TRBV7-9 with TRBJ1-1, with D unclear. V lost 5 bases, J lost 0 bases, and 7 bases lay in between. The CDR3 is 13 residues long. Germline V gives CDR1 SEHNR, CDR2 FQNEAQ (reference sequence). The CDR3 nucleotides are TGTGCCAGCAGCACTCCCATGAACACTGAAGCTTTCTTT. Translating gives CASSTPMNTEAFF.